The entry below describes one TCR beta chain. The antigen is unknown. The data were obtained in a study of monozygotic twins with inflammatory bowel disease. Study findings and constraints: Backing was not found for a single strong signal or clonotype associated with IBD.

Germline assignment: CDR1 DFQATT and CDR2 SNEGSKA (reference sequence). This CDR3 has 14 amino acids. Using the 5' RACE reads, TCRdb records one entry per CDR3 protein without DNA. The listing contains roughly 170,000 distinct CDR3 sequences. The sequencing input was blood. This chain connects TRBV20-1 to TRBJ2-3; the TCRdb call, TRBD2, lacks DNA for checking. The clonotype was recovered from a human donor with ulcerative colitis or Crohn's disease, or a healthy co-twin of an affected twin (not recorded which). The CDR3 region is CSAATSGGAVTQYF.